This T cell receptor beta chain emerged from a study of shared clonotypes between healthy human individuals. Concerning this clone: Its antigen is undetermined.

The study, taken as a whole, reports: Donor clonotype sharing was expected to depend on sequencing depth. Investigators collected only blood, and repertoires in tissues likely differ.

Deep was the level used in running the assay. Replicate PCRs for sorted subsets used around 200 ng DNA; this equaled 25,000 to 35,000 T cell genomes. The data were produced by immunoSEQ multiplex PCR, yet TCRdb's version contains in-frame clones alone and is incomplete. The repertoire holds approximately 810,000 clones, with more than 85% as singletons. Terminally differentiated effector memory CD45RA+ cells were left out of the naive CD8 fraction, which was CD45RO-negative and positively selected for CCR7. The sequencing sample was made of naive CD8+ T cells sorted from blood. The source of this sequence is a man in his thirties or forties in good health.

The CDR3 DNA reads TGTGCCAGCAGTTTAGGGACTACCCCCCACAATGAGCAGTTCTTC. Translation: CASSLGTTPHNEQFF. The chain has TRBV27 and TRBJ2-1; 7 bases align to TRBD2. The germline V gene has CDR1 MNHEY and CDR2 SMNVEV (reference sequence). Trimming cost V 2 bases and J 5 bases; bases outside gene matches: 6. This CDR3 spans 15 amino acids.